The 16 T cell receptor beta chains presented below share a single source sample, sequenced in a study of vaccination effects on CD4 cells after COVID-19. Data came from immunoSEQ multiplex PCR; TCRdb stores just in-frame clones and leaves some out. The data show tens of thousands of clones, roughly 76% seen once. Their cognate antigens are unknown. Antigen-specific CD4+ T cell clonotypes were called by their expansion after viral peptide-pool culture in ViraFEST. Isolating CD4+ T cells followed about 11 days of culture. The source material was CD4+ T cells from PBMCs cultured with HCoV-229E spike peptides, sampled before COVID-19 vaccination. The receptors stem from a human donor who received a COVID-19 vaccine.

The chain combines TRBV25-1 with TRBJ2-5, with D maybe TRBD2 (6 bases). Trimming left V 3 bases short and J 1 base short, with 12 bases between. The germline V gene has CDR1 MGHDK and CDR2 SYGVNS. The CDR3 has 15 residues. The CDR3 reads CASSDLRGPQETQYF. DNA for the CDR3: TGTGCCAGCAGTGATTTGCGGGGACCCCAAGAGACCCAGTACTTC.

The chain couples TRBV6-6 to TRBJ1-5; tentative D call: TRBD1 (5 bases). CDR1 MNHNY and CDR2 SVGAGI come from the germline V gene (reference sequence). The CDR3 totals 16 residues. The V and J ends lost 4 bases and 3 bases respectively, with 16 bases between them. The CDR3 loop reads CASSSTLSRDNQPQHF. DNA of the CDR3: TGTGCCAGCAGTTCTACCCTTTCCAGGGACAATCAGCCCCAGCATTTT.

The chain carries TRBV5-1 and TRBJ1-4, with 11 bases identical to TRBD1. The CDR3 has 15 residues. With 4 bases clipped from V and 6 bases from J, the junction kept 5 bases outside the gene matches. Germline CDR1 and CDR2: SGHRS and YFSETQ. The CDR3 here is CASSPTDRGHEKLFF. CDR3 nucleotide sequence: TGCGCCAGCAGCCCTACGGACAGGGGGCATGAAAAACTGTTTTTT.

This sequence joins TRBV27 and TRBJ1-4, with 10 positions matching TRBD1. The length of the CDR3 is 15 residues. V lost 8 bases, J lost 10 bases, and 13 bases stayed unmatched. Germline CDR1 is MNHEY and CDR2 is SMNVEV (reference sequence). CDR3 sequence reads: CASRGRDRGPRKLFF. CDR3 bases: TGTGCCAGCCGTGGTCGGGACAGGGGTCCCCGAAAACTGTTTTTT.

This chain uses TRBV7-6 with TRBJ2-5; D gene ambiguous. The germline V gene encodes CDR1 SGHVS and CDR2 FNYEAQ. Deletions cut 5 bases from V and 5 bases from J, with 6 bases between. The length of the CDR3 is 11 residues. CDR3 nucleotides: TGTGCCAGCAGCCCGAAGGAGACCCAGTACTTC. Translating it yields CASSPKETQYF.

This chain connects TRBV28 to TRBJ1-5; D call uncertain. The CDR3 is 12 amino acids. The germline V and J ends were trimmed by 7 bases and 5 bases, with 9 bases remaining between them. Germline CDR1 reads MDHEN; CDR2 reads SYDVKM. As DNA, the CDR3 is TGTGCCAGCACTCAAATCTATCAGCCCCAGCATTTT. Translated: CASTQIYQPQHF.

The chain links TRBV24-1 to TRBJ1-5; possible D gene TRBD1, 5 bases. V lost 2 bases and J lost 2, with 12 bases in between. The germline gives CDR1 KGHDR, CDR2 SFDVKD. This CDR3 spans 16 amino acids. The DNA for the CDR3 is TGTGCCACCAGTGATTCCGCCGGGGCGGGCAATCAGCCCCAGCATTTT. This codes for CATSDSAGAGNQPQHF.

This chain connects TRBV2 to TRBJ2-4, with D perhaps matching TRBD1 or TRBD2 (5 bases each). CDR3 length: 13 amino acids. Per the germline V gene, CDR1 is SNHLY and CDR2 is FYNNEI. V lost 10 bases to trimming and J lost 3 bases, with 13 bases between them. For the CDR3, the DNA is TGTGCCACCACACAGGAGGTCAAAAACATTCAGTACTTC. Its translation: CATTQEVKNIQYF.

The chain has TRBV5-1 and TRBJ2-3; tentatively, D is TRBD2 (5 bases). The ends were cut back, 2 bases at V and 3 bases at J, with 10 bases in the middle. The CDR3 sequence is 14 residues long. Germline V gene data show CDR1 as SGHRS and CDR2 as YFSETQ. CDR3 sequence reads: CASSFQRGTDTQYF. The DNA of the CDR3 is TGCGCCAGCAGCTTTCAGAGAGGGACAGATACGCAGTATTTT.

The chain couples TRBV15 to TRBJ2-7, with D hard to call. The CDR3 has 14 residues. CDR1 LNHNV and CDR2 YYDKDF come from the germline V gene (reference sequence). V lost 5 bases to trimming and J lost 2 bases, with 13 bases between them. This CDR3 is CATSVGLSPYEQYV. The CDR3 nucleotides read TGTGCCACCAGCGTGGGTCTCTCCCCCTACGAGCAGTACGTC.

The chain is built from TRBV2 and TRBJ1-1; 7 positions match TRBD1. Germline lookup yields CDR1 SNHLY and CDR2 FYNNEI. After removal of 4 bases from V and 5 bases from J, the junction contained 10 bases not matched to a gene. CDR3 size: 15 residues. The CDR3 DNA is TGTGCCAGCAGTGCCCCGGGACAGAGAGGGACTGAAGCTTTCTTT. It codes for CASSAPGQRGTEAFF. Combining the CDR3 with reference TRBV2 and TRBJ1-1 gives the whole variable domain EPEVTQTPSHQVTQMGQEVILRCVPISNHLYFYWYRQILGQKVEFLVSFYNNEISEKSEIFDDQFSVERPDGSNFTLKIRSTKLEDSAMYFCASSAPGQRGTEAFFGQGTRLTVV.

The gene calls are TRBV28 and TRBJ1-1, with D uncertain. The germline gives CDR1 MDHEN, CDR2 SYDVKM. CDR3 length: 17 amino acids. V was clipped by 4 bases and J by 3 bases, with 21 bases between them. CDR3 in DNA: TGTGCCAGCAGTTACCCCGCAGGCCGACGGTTGTACACTGAAGCTTTCTTT. Translation gives CASSYPAGRRLYTEAFF.

CDR3 in DNA: TGTGCCAGCAGTTGGGGAAGGGCAGGGTTAGTTTTCTTT. This codes for CASSWGRAGLVFF. The chain joins TRBV27 to TRBJ1-1; tentatively, D is TRBD1 (5 bases). V was cut by 4 bases and J by 13 bases, with 19 bases left in between. The germline CDR1 and CDR2 sequences are MNHEY and SMNVEV (reference sequence). CDR3 length: 13 amino acids.

The table lists this clone with a few counts. J is TRBJ1-2 and V is TRBV6-1; D gene uncertain. Germline lookup yields CDR1 MNHNS and CDR2 SASEGT. The CDR3 is 14 residues long. The V end lost 1 base, the J end lost 4 bases, and 10 bases lay between the germline ends. The CDR3 nucleotides read TGTGCCAGCAGTGAAGGAGTCCAGATCTATGGCTACACCTTC. The encoded protein is CASSEGVQIYGYTF.

The chain combines TRBV7-2 with TRBJ2-1; TRBD2 agrees at 7 bases. The ends lost 5 bases at V and 9 bases at J; junction bases unmatched: 7. Looked up from germline, CDR1 is SGHTA and CDR2 is FQGNSA. The CDR3 runs 13 residues. The CDR3 sequence: CASSQRLAGEQFF. The CDR3 bases are TGTGCCAGCAGCCAAAGACTAGCAGGTGAGCAGTTCTTC.

The rearrangement uses TRBV4-1 and TRBJ2-6; 9 nucleotides match TRBD2. After removal of 1 base from V and 0 bases from J, the junction contained 4 bases not matched to a gene. Germline V CDR1 and CDR2: MGHRA, YSYEKL. This CDR3 comprises 18 residues. In nucleotides, the CDR3 is TGCGCCAGCAGCCAAGGAGGGCGGGGGGGCTCTGGGGCCAACGTCCTGACTTTC. Its translation is CASSQGGRGGSGANVLTF.